The present T cell receptor beta chain was sequenced within a study of blood T cell repertoires in COVID-19. The V segment lost 4 bases and the J segment 3 bases; nucleotides outside the gene matches: 5. This CDR3 has 16 residues. Germline lookup yields CDR1 LNHDA and CDR2 SQIVND (reference sequence). Clones were read by immunoSEQ multiplex PCR, and TCRdb kept only the in-frame ones, dropping some. The table includes about 390,000 clones, around 87% detected once. Specimen: peripheral blood. The genes are TRBV19 and TRBJ1-6, with TRBD1 matching over 8 bases. This sequence originates from an older woman with COVID-19, enrolled during active disease. As DNA, the CDR3 is TGTGCCAGTAGTAGACCCGGGACAGGCTATAATTCACCCCTCCACTTT. Its translation: CASSRPGTGYNSPLHF.